Shown below are 6 T cell receptor beta chains from a single sample sequenced in a study of Graves' ophthalmopathy and Graves' hyperthyroidism. For repertoire sequencing, the TCR beta CDR3 regions were amplified from RNA transcripts. Following a first-round RT-PCR that used HTBI primers, a second-round multiplex PCR was carried out. TCRdb analysed the multiplex PCR reads with MiXCR anew, one entry per CDR3 protein. Among around 340,000 distinct CDR3 sequences listed, 15% to 20% were seen once. The sequenced sample was peripheral blood. Receptor source: an adult man with Graves' ophthalmopathy.

J is TRBJ1-1 and V is TRBV11-2, with 10 positions matching TRBD1. The CDR3 consists of 17 residues. Germline CDR1 reads SGHAT; CDR2 reads FQNNGV. Losses at the gene ends were 4 bases for V and 3 bases for J; bases not matched to a gene: 11. CDR3 in amino acids: CASSSAGQGSSYTEAFF. The CDR3 region has the DNA TGTGCCAGCAGCTCGGCGGGACAGGGGAGTTCGTACACTGAAGCTTTCTTT.

This clonotype was seen at least ten times. This sequence joins TRBV28 and TRBJ1-5, with D perhaps matching TRBD1 (6 bases). V was cut by 5 bases and J by 4 bases, with 9 bases left in between. Germline V gene lookup returns CDR1 MDHEN and CDR2 SYDVKM. The CDR3 contains 13 residues. Here the CDR3 DNA reads TGTGCCAGCAGTCTGGACAGAAATCAGCCCCAGCATTTT. Encoded protein: CASSLDRNQPQHF.

This clonotype came up many times. V is TRBV4-1 and J is TRBJ1-6; possible D gene TRBD1, 5 bases. CDR1 and CDR2 from the germline V gene are MGHRA and YSYEKL. This CDR3 is 14 amino acids long. V was clipped by 1 base and J by 10 bases, with 11 bases between them. CDR3 amino acids: CASSQVGGVSPLHF. The CDR3 coding sequence is TGCGCCAGCAGCCAAGTGGGAGGGGTCTCACCCCTCCACTTT.

This clonotype was found many times. The chain couples TRBV12-3 or TRBV12-4 to TRBJ1-2; a weak D match, TRBD1 (6 bases). V lost 6 bases to trimming and J lost 6 bases, with 14 bases between them. This CDR3 comprises 13 residues. The CDR3 here is CASSHGTIHGYTF. CDR3 DNA sequence: TGTGCCAGCAGCCACGGGACAATTCATGGCTACACCTTC.

This clonotype was counted ten times or more. The CDR3 DNA reads as TGTGCCAGTAGTAGGAGAGGACCCCAGGGGGCGCACACCGGGGAGCTGTTTTTT. Its protein product is CASSRRGPQGAHTGELFF. The rearrangement links TRBV19 to TRBJ2-2; 8 bases fit TRBD1. Germline V gives CDR1 LNHDA, CDR2 SQIVND (reference sequence). V lost 4 bases, J lost 3 bases, and 13 bases stayed unmatched. The CDR3 is 18 residues long.

This clonotype was found many times. This chain links TRBV5-1 with TRBJ2-7; no clear D. V was pared by 5 bases and J by 0 bases, with 15 bases between. The CDR3 contains 15 residues. Looked up from germline, CDR1 is SGHRS and CDR2 is YFSETQ. The CDR3 coding sequence is TGCGCCAGCAGGAGTGGCGAACGAAGCTCCTACGAGCAGTACTTC. It codes for CASRSGERSSYEQYF.